What follows describes a single T cell receptor beta chain. The sample comes from a study of T-cell memory formation after mild COVID-19. TCRdb re-called the 5' RACE reads with MiXCR, one entry per CDR3 protein. There are some 350,000 distinct CDR3 sequences in the sample; more than 15% occur only once, and 20% to 25% lies in the top ten. This CDR3 spans 15 amino acids. CDR1 is SGHKS and CDR2 is YYEKEE in the germline V gene (reference sequence). The V end was cut by 3 bases, the J end by 1 base, with 13 bases between. The chain uses TRBV5-5 and TRBJ1-1; D is uncertain. Sequenced input: PBMCs or a T cell subset sorted from them (not recorded which). The origin of this receptor is a man between 18 and 29 years old who had mild COVID-19 (a few samples of this study predate the infection). Cell type and time point are not known. CDR3 region: CASSSGRIWNTEAFF. In DNA form, the CDR3 reads TGTGCCAGCAGCTCTGGCCGGATATGGAACACTGAAGCTTTCTTT.